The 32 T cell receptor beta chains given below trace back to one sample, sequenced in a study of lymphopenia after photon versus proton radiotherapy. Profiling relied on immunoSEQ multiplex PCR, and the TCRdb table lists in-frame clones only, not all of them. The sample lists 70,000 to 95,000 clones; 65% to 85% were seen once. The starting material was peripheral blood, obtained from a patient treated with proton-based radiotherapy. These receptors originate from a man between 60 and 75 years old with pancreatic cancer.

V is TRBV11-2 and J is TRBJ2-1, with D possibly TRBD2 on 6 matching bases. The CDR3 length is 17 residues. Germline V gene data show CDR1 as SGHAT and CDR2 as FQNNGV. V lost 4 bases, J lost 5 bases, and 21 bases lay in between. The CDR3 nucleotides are TGTGCCAGCAGCTCCCCCAACCTAGCGCCTAGAAACAATGAGCAGTTCTTC. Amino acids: CASSSPNLAPRNNEQFF.

In DNA, the CDR3 is TGCAGCGTTGCGGGAGTCGAGACCCAGTACTTC. Protein sequence: CSVAGVETQYF. This rearrangement joins TRBV29-1 to TRBJ2-5; weak D call: TRBD2 (6 bases). The CDR3 consists of 11 residues. V lost 4 bases and J 5 bases, leaving 8 bases between the germline ends. The germline CDR1 and CDR2 sequences are SQVTM and ANQGSEA.

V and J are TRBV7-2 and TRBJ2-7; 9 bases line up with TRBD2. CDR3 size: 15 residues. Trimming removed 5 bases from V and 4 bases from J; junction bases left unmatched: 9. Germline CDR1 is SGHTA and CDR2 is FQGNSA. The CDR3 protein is CASSPGPGLAYEQYF. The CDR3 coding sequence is TGTGCCAGCAGCCCCGGTCCGGGACTAGCTTACGAGCAGTACTTC. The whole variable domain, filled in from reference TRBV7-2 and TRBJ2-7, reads GAGVSQSPSNKVTEKGKDVELRCDPISGHTALYWYRQSLGQGLEFLIYFQGNSAPDKSGLPSDRFSAERTGGSVSTLTIQRTQQEDSAVYLCASSPGPGLAYEQYFGPGTRLTVT.

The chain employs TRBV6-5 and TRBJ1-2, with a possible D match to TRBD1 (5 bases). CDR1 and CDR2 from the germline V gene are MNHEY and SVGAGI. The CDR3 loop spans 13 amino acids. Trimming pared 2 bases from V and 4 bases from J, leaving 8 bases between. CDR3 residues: CASSYAGSYGYTF. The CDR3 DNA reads TGTGCCAGCAGTTACGCAGGGTCCTATGGCTACACCTTC.

CDR3 sequence reads: CASEDSQQETQYF. The CDR3 DNA sequence: TGTGCTAGTGAGGACAGCCAACAAGAGACCCAGTACTTC. The chain links TRBV12-5 to TRBJ2-5, with D maybe TRBD1 (6 bases). Looked up from germline, CDR1 is LGHNT and CDR2 is FRNRAP. The CDR3 is 13 amino acids. The V gene lost 7 bases and the J gene lost 2 bases, with 11 bases spanning the gap. Drawing the rest from reference TRBV12-5 and TRBJ2-5, the complete variable domain is DARVTQTPRHKVTEMGQEVTMRCQPILGHNTVFWYRQTMMQGLELLAYFRNRAPLDDSGMPKDRFSAEMPDATLATLKIQPSEPRDSAVYFCASEDSQQETQYFGPGTRLLVL.

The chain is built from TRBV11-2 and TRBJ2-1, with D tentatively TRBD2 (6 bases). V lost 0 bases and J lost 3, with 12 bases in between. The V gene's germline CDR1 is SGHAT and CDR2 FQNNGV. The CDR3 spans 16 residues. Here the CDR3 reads CASSLDNGGNYNEQFF. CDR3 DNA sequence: TGTGCCAGCAGCTTAGATAATGGCGGGAACTACAATGAGCAGTTCTTC. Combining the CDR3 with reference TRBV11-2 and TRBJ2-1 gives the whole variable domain EAGVAQSPRYKIIEKRQSVAFWCNPISGHATLYWYQQILGQGPKLLIQFQNNGVVDDSQLPKDRFSAERLKGVDSTLKIQPAKLEDSAVYLCASSLDNGGNYNEQFFGPGTRLTVL.

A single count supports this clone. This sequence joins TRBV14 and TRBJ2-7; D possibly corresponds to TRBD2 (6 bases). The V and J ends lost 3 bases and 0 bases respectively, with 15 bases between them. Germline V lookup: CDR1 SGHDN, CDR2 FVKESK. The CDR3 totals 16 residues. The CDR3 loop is CASSQGLAVSSYEQYF. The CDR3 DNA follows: TGTGCCAGCAGCCAGGGTTTAGCGGTAAGCTCCTACGAGCAGTACTTC.

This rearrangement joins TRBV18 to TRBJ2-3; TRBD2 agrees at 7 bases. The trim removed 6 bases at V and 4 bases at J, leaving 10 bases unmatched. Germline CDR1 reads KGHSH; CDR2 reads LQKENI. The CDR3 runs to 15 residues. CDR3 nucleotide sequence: TGTGCCAGCTCCCCGAGCGGGATTAGGGCAGATACGCAGTATTTT. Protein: CASSPSGIRADTQYF.

The CDR3 coding sequence is TGTGCCAGCAGCTCTCACGGATCGGGACTAGCGGTAGATACGCAGTATTTT. Translation: CASSSHGSGLAVDTQYF. V usage is TRBV11-2 and J usage is TRBJ2-3; TRBD2 matches 11 bases. V lost 4 bases and J lost 5; bases outside the gene matches: 11. The CDR3 runs to 17 residues. Germline CDR1 is SGHAT and CDR2 is FQNNGV.

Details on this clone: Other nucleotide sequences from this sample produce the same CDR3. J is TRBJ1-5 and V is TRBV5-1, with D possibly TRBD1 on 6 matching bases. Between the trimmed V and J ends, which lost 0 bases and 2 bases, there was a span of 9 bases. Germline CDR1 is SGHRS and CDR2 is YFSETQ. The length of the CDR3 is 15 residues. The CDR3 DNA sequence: TGCGCCAGCAGCTTGGCAGGGGTTGGCAATCAGCCCCAGCATTTT. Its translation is CASSLAGVGNQPQHF.

The CDR3 DNA follows: TGTGCCAGCAGTCAAAGACAGCTTTCCATGAACACTGAAGCTTTCTTT. Translated, it gives CASSQRQLSMNTEAFF. V gene TRBV7-8 combines with J gene TRBJ1-1, with TRBD1 as a possible D gene (5 bases). Germline values: CDR1 SGHVS, CDR2 FQNEAQ. V lost 6 bases and J lost 0, with 17 bases in between. The CDR3 has 16 residues.

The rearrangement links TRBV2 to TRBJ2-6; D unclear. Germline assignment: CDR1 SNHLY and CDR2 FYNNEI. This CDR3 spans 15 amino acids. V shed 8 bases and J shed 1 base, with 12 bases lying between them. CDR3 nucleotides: TGTGCCAGCCAAGTTCTAGTTTCTGGGGCCAACGTCCTGACTTTC. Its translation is CASQVLVSGANVLTF.

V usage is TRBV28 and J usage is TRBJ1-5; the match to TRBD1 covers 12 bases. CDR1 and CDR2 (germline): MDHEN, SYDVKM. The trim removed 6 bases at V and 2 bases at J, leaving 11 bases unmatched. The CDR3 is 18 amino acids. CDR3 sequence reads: CASRSGTGGLFGNQPQHF. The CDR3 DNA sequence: TGTGCCAGCAGATCCGGGACAGGGGGCCTCTTTGGCAATCAGCCCCAGCATTTT.

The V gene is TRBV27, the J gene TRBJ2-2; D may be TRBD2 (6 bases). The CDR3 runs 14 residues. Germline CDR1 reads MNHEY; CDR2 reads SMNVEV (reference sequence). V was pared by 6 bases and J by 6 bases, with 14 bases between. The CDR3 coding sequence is TGTGCCAGCAGGGGGACTGGGCCGGCCGGGGAGCTGTTTTTT. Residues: CASRGTGPAGELFF.

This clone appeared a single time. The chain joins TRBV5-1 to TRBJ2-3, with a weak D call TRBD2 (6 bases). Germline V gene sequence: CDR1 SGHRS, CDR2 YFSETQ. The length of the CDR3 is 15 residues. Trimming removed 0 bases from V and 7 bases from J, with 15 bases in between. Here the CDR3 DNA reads TGCGCCAGCAGCTTGGGACCCGGGAGTTATTATACGCAGTATTTT. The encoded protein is CASSLGPGSYYTQYF.

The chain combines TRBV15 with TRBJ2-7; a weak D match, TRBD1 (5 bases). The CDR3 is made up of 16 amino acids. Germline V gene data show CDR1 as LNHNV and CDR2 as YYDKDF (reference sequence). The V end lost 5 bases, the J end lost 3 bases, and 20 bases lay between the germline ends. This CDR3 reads CATSVTGFSQGYEQYF. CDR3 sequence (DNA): TGTGCCACCAGCGTCACCGGTTTCAGCCAGGGCTACGAGCAGTACTTC.

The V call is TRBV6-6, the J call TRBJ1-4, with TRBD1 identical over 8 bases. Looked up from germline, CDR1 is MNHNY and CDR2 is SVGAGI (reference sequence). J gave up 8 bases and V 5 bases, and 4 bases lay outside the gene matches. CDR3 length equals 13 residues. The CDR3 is CASSGRQGEKLFF. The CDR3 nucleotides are TGTGCCAGCAGTGGGCGACAGGGGGAAAAACTGTTTTTT.

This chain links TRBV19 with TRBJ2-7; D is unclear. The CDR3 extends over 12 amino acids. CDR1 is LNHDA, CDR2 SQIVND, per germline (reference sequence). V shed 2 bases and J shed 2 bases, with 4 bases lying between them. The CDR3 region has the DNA TGTGCCAGTAGTATAAATACCTACGAGCAGTACTTC. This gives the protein CASSINTYEQYF. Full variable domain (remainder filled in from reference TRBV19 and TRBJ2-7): DGGITQSPKYLFRKEGQNVTLSCEQNLNHDAMYWYRQDPGQGLRLIYYSQIVNDFQKGDIAEGYSVSREKKESFPLTVTSAQKNPTAFYLCASSINTYEQYFGPGTRLTVT.

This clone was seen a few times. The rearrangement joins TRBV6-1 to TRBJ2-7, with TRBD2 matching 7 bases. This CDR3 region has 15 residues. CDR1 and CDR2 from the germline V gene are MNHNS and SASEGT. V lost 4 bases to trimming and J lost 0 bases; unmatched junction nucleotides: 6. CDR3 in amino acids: CASSVPSGSSYEQYF. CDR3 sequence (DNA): TGTGCCAGCAGTGTCCCTAGCGGTAGCTCCTACGAGCAGTACTTC.

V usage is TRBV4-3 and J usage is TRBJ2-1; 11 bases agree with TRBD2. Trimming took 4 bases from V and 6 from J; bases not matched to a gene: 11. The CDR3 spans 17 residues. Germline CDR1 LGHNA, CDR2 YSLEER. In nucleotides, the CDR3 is TGCGCCAGCAGCCCAGTAGCGGGAGGGCCCTATGGCAATGAGCAGTTCTTC. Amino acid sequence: CASSPVAGGPYGNEQFF.

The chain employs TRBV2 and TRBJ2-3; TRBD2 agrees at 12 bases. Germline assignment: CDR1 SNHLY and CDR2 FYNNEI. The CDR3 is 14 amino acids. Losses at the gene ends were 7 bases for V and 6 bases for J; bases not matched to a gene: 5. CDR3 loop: CASTSGRATDTQYF. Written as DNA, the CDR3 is TGTGCCAGCACTAGCGGGAGGGCCACGGATACGCAGTATTTT.

CDR3 coding DNA: TGTGCCAGCAGTTTATCACGGGGACAGGGGAGAGGTAACGGCTACACCTTC. Protein: CASSLSRGQGRGNGYTF. The chain employs TRBV27 and TRBJ1-2; TRBD1 agrees at 10 bases. Germline V gives CDR1 MNHEY, CDR2 SMNVEV (reference sequence). The CDR3 contains 17 residues. The V gene end was trimmed by 0 bases and the J gene end by 8 bases; junction bases not matched to a gene: 12.

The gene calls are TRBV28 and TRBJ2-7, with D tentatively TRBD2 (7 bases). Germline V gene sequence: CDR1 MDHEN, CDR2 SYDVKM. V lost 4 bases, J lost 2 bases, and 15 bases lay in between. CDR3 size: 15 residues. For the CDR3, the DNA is TGTGCCAGCAGTTGGAGCGGGACAATGGCCTACGAGCAGTACTTC. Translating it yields CASSWSGTMAYEQYF.

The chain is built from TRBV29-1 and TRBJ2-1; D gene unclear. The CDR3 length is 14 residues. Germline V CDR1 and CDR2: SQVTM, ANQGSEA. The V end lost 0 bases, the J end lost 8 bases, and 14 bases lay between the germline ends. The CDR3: CSVEDYRRGDEQFF. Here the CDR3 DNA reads TGCAGCGTTGAAGACTACCGCAGAGGCGATGAGCAGTTCTTC.

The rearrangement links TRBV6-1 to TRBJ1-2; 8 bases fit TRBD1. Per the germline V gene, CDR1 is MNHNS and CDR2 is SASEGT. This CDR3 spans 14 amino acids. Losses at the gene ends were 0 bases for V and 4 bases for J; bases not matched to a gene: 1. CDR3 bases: TGTGCCAGCAGTGAAGCTGACAGGGGCTATGGCTACACCTTC. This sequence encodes CASSEADRGYGYTF.

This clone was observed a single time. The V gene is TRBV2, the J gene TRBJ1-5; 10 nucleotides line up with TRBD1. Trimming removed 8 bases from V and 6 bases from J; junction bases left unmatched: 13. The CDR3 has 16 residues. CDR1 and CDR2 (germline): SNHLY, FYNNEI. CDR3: CASHGTGESPGQPQHF. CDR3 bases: TGTGCCAGCCACGGGACAGGGGAGAGCCCGGGTCAGCCCCAGCATTTT.

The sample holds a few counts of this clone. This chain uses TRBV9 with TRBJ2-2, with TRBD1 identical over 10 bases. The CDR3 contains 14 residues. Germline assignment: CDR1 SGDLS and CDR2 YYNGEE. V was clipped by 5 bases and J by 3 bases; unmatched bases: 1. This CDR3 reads CASSDRGHTGELFF. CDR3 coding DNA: TGTGCCAGCAGTGACAGGGGGCACACCGGGGAGCTGTTTTTT.

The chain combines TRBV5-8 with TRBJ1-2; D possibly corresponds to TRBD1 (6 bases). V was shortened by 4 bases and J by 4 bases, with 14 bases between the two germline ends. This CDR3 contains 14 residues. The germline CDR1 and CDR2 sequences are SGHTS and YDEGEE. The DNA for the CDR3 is TGTGCCAGCAGCGACCGTGGGGGGGCCTATGGCTACACCTTC. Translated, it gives CASSDRGGAYGYTF.

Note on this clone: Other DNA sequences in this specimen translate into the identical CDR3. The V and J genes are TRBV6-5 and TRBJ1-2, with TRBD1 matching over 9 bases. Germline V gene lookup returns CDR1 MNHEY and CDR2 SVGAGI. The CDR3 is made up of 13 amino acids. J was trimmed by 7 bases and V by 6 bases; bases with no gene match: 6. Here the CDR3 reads CASSRDRVGGYTF. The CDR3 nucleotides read TGTGCCAGCAGCCGGGACAGGGTGGGTGGCTACACCTTC.

DNA for the CDR3: TGTGCCTGGCGGGGACAGGGCGGGCAGCCCCAGCATTTT. This gives the protein CAWRGQGGQPQHF. The chain employs TRBV30 and TRBJ1-5; 9 bases are shared with TRBD1. The V gene's germline CDR1 is GTSNPN and CDR2 SVGIG (reference sequence). The CDR3 covers 13 residues. The junction had 6 bases not matched to a gene; V was cut back by 5 bases and J by 7 bases. The full variable domain, its missing parts supplied by reference TRBV30 and TRBJ1-5, is SQTIHQWPATLVQPVGSPLSLECTVEGTSNPNLYWYRQAAGRGLQLLFYSVGIGQISSEVPQNLSASRPQDRQFILSSKKLLLSDSGFYLCAWRGQGGQPQHFGDGTRLSIL.

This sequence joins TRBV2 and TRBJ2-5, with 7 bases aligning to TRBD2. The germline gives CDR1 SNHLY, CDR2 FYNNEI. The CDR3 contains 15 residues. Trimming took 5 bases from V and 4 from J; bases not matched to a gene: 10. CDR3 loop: CASSPLGGLGETQYF. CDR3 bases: TGTGCCAGCAGTCCATTGGGGGGGTTAGGAGAGACCCAGTACTTC.

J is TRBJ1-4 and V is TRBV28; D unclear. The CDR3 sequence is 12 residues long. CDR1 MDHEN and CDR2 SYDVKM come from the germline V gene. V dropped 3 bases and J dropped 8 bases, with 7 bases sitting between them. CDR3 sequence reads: CASSFRIEKLFF. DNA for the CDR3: TGTGCCAGCAGTTTTCGTATAGAAAAACTGTTTTTT.